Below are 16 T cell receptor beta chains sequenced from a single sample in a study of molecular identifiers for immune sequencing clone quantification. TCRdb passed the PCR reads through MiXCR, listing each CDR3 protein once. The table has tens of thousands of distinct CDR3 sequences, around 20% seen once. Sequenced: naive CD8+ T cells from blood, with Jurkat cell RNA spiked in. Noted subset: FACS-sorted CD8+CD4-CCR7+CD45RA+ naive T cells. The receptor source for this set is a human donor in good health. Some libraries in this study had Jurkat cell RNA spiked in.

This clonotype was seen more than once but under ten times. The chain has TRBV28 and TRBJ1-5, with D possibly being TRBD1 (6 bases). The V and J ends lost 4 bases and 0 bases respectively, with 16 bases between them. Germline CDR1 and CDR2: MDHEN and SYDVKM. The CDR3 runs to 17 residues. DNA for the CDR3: TGTGCCAGCAGTTCACCTAACAGGGTAAATAGCAATCAGCCCCAGCATTTT. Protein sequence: CASSSPNRVNSNQPQHF.

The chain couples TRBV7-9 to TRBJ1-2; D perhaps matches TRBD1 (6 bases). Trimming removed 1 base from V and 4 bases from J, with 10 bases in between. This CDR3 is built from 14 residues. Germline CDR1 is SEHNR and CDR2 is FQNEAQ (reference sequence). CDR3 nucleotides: TGTGCCAGCAGCTTAGTGGGGGCGAGCTATGGCTACACCTTC. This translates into CASSLVGASYGYTF.

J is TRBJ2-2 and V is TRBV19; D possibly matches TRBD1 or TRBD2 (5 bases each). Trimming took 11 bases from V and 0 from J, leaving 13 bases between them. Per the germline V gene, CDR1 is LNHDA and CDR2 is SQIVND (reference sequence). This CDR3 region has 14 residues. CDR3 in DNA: TGTGCCGCGGAGAGGGGCGCGAACACCGGGGAGCTGTTTTTT. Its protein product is CAAERGANTGELFF.

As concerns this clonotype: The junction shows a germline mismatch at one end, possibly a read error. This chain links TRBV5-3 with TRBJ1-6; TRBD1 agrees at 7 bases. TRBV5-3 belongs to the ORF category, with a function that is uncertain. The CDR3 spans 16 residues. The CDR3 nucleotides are TGTGCCAGCAGCTTGGAAGGGACAGCCTATAATTCACCCCTCCACTTT. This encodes CASSLEGTAYNSPLHF.

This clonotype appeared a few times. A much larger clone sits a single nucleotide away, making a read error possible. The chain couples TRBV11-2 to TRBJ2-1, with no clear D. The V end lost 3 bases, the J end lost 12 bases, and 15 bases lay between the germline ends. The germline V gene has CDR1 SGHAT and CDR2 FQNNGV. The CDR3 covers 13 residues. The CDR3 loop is CASSLHLRDGQFF. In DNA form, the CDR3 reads TGTGCCAGCAGCTTGCATTTGAGAGATGGGCAGTTCTTC.

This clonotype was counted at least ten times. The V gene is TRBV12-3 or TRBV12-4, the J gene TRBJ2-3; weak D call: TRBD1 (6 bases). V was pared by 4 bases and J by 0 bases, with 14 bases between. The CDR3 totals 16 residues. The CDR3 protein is CASSSPGTTSTDTQYF. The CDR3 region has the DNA TGTGCCAGCAGTTCTCCGGGGACAACTAGCACAGATACGCAGTATTTT.

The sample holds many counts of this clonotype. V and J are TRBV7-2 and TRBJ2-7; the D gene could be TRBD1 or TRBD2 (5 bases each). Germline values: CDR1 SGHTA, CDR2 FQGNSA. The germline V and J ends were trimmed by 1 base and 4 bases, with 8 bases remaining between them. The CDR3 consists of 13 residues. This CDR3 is CASSLGGEYEQYF. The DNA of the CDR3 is TGTGCCAGCAGCTTAGGAGGGGAGTACGAGCAGTACTTC.

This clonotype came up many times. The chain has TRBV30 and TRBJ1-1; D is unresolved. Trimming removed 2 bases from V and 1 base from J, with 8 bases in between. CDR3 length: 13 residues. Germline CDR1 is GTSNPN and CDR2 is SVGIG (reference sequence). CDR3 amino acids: CAWSKGWNTEAFF. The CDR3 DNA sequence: TGTGCCTGGAGTAAAGGATGGAACACTGAAGCTTTCTTT.

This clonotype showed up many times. CDR3 in DNA: TGTGCCATCAGTGATATTGGGTTTGGGATGAACACTGAAGCTTTCTTT. Protein: CAISDIGFGMNTEAFF. The chain uses TRBV10-3 and TRBJ1-1; D ambiguous. The V and J ends lost 3 bases and 0 bases respectively, with 14 bases between them. This CDR3 region has 16 residues. Germline loops: CDR1 ENHRY, CDR2 SYGVKD.

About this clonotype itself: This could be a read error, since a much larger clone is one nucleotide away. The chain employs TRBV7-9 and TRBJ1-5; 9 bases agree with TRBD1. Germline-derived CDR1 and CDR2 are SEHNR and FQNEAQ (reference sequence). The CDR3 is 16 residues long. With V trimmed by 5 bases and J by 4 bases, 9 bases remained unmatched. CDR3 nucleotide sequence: TGTGCCAGCAGCGGGGGACAGGGTTTTGAAAATCAGCCCCAGCATTTT. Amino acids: CASSGGQGFENQPQHF.

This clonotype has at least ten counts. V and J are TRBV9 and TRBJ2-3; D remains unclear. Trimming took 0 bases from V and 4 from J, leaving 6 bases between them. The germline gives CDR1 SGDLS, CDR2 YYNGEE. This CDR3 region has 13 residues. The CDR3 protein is CASSVVSSDTQYF. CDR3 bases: TGTGCCAGCAGCGTAGTCAGTTCAGATACGCAGTATTTT.

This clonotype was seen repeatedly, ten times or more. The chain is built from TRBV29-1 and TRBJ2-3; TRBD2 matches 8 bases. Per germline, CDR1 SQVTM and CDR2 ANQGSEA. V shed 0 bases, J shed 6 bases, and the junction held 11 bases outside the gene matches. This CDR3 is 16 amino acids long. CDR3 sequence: CSVEDRAGASWDTQYF. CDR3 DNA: TGCAGCGTTGAAGATCGAGCGGGGGCAAGCTGGGATACGCAGTATTTT.

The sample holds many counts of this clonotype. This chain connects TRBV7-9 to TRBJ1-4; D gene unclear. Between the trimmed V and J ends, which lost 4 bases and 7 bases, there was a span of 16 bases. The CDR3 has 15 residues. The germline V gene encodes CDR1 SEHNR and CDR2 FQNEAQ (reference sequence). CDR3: CASSSERALPEKLFF. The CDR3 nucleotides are TGTGCCAGCAGCTCGGAGCGGGCACTACCTGAAAAACTGTTTTTT.

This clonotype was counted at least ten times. Written as DNA, the CDR3 is TGTGCCAGCAGCTTGAGGCCAGAAGAGACCCAGTACTTC. It yields the protein CASSLRPEETQYF. This rearrangement joins TRBV5-6 to TRBJ2-5, with D unclear. The CDR3 has 13 amino acids. Germline values: CDR1 SGHDT, CDR2 YYEEEE. V was cut by 1 base and J by 3 bases, with 7 bases left in between.

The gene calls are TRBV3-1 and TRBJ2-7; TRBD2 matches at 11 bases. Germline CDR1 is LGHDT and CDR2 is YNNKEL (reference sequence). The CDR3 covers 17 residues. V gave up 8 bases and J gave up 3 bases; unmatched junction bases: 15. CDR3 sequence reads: CASGGSGRAGRDYEQYF. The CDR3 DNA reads TGTGCCAGCGGCGGTAGCGGGAGGGCCGGTCGGGACTACGAGCAGTACTTC.

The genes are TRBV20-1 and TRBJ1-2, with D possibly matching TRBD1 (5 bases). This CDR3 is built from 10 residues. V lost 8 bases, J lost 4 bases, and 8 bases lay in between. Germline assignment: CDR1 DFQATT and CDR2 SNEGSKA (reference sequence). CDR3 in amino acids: CSSGTYGYTF. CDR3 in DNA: TGCAGTTCAGGGACCTATGGCTACACCTTC.